The 24 T cell receptor beta chains given below trace back to one sample, sequenced in a study of early T cells in non-severe SARS-CoV-2 infection. TCRdb re-called the 5' RACE reads with MiXCR, one entry per CDR3 protein. The table includes around 28,000 distinct CDR3 sequences, 4.5% to 7% detected once. The source material was whole blood. Source of these receptors: an adult who was a healthcare worker with PCR-confirmed SARS-CoV-2 infection or an uninfected control (not recorded which).

The gene calls are TRBV7-9 and TRBJ2-1; D call uncertain. The length of the CDR3 is 12 residues. Trimming took off 5 bases at V and 4 bases at J, with 6 bases between the two ends. Germline lookup yields CDR1 SEHNR and CDR2 FQNEAQ (reference sequence). CDR3 protein: CASSQVYNEQFF. The CDR3 bases are TGTGCCAGCAGCCAAGTTTACAATGAGCAGTTCTTC.

The sample holds many counts of this clonotype. The chain links TRBV20-1 to TRBJ2-1, with TRBD1 as a possible D gene (5 bases). The CDR3 consists of 12 residues. Trimming removed 3 bases at V and 8 bases at J, with 11 bases between. Germline loops: CDR1 DFQATT, CDR2 SNEGSKA (reference sequence). The DNA of the CDR3 is TGCAGTGCTAGTTCAGGGAACCATGAGCAGTTCTTC. This translates into CSASSGNHEQFF.

This clonotype was seen a handful of times. As DNA, the CDR3 is TGTGCTAGTGGTTTAAGAACCGGACGGGACGAGCCCCAGCATTTT. Translating gives CASGLRTGRDEPQHF. The rearrangement uses TRBV12-5 and TRBJ1-5; maybe TRBD1 (5 bases). This CDR3 comprises 15 residues. Trimming took 3 bases from V and 8 from J, leaving 17 bases between them. Germline V CDR1 and CDR2: LGHNT, FRNRAP.

This clonotype was counted ten times or more. V usage is TRBV11-3 and J usage is TRBJ2-2; D ambiguous. The CDR3 is 16 residues long. The V gene lost 2 bases and the J gene lost 0 bases, with 10 bases spanning the gap. Germline-derived CDR1 and CDR2 are SGHNT and YENEEA. The chain's CDR3 is CASSLRPETNTGELFF. In DNA, the CDR3 is TGTGCCAGCAGCTTAAGGCCAGAAACGAACACCGGGGAGCTGTTTTTT.

This clonotype occurred many times. This sequence joins TRBV20-1 and TRBJ2-3, with 11 bases that match TRBD1. Germline trimming cut 1 base from V and 4 bases from J; bases unmatched to any gene: 7. The CDR3 totals 16 residues. Germline CDR1 is DFQATT and CDR2 is SNEGSKA (reference sequence). The CDR3 loop is CSARVSSGQGADTQYF. CDR3 nucleotide sequence: TGCAGTGCTAGAGTAAGCTCGGGACAGGGGGCAGATACGCAGTATTTT.

The table lists this clonotype with many counts. This chain connects TRBV20-1 to TRBJ2-7; tentatively, D is TRBD1 (6 bases). The germline V and J ends were trimmed by 3 bases and 5 bases, with 14 bases remaining between them. This CDR3 comprises 13 residues. Germline CDR1 and CDR2: DFQATT and SNEGSKA (reference sequence). The CDR3 loop is CSASPGEIHEQYF. The CDR3 DNA reads as TGCAGTGCTAGCCCAGGGGAAATACACGAGCAGTACTTC.

This clonotype came up a few times. The chain uses TRBV5-1 and TRBJ2-7, with D possibly matching TRBD2 (6 bases). From germline, CDR1 is SGHRS and CDR2 YFSETQ. The CDR3 runs 15 residues. V lost 1 base and J 3 bases, leaving 14 bases between the germline ends. The CDR3 DNA is TGCGCCAGCAGCTTGACGGGACTGCCGATCTACGAGCAGTACTTC. It is translated as CASSLTGLPIYEQYF. Together with reference TRBV5-1 and TRBJ2-7, the CDR3 gives the full variable domain: KAGVTQTPRYLIKTRGQQVTLSCSPISGHRSVSWYQQTPGQGLQFLFEYFSETQRNKGNFPGRFSGRQFSNSRSEMNVSTLELGDSALYLCASSLTGLPIYEQYFGPGTRLTVT.

The V gene is TRBV5-6, the J gene TRBJ2-3; D uncertain. V dropped 2 bases and J dropped 7 bases, with 11 bases sitting between them. The CDR3 totals 13 residues. The germline CDR1 and CDR2 sequences are SGHDT and YYEEEE. CDR3 region: CASSFARGNTQYF. The CDR3 DNA follows: TGTGCCAGCAGCTTCGCTAGAGGAAATACGCAGTATTTT. Complete variable domain (other parts from reference TRBV5-6 and TRBJ2-3): DAGVTQSPTHLIKTRGQQVTLRCSPKSGHDTVSWYQQALGQGPQFIFQYYEEEERQRGNFPDRFSGHQFPNYSSELNVNALLLGDSALYLCASSFARGNTQYFGPGTRLTVL.

This clonotype was recorded many times. The chain joins TRBV28 to TRBJ1-4; the D gene is possibly TRBD1 (6 bases). Trimming shortened V by 3 bases and J by 0 bases, and 11 bases separated the two germline ends. The germline V gene encodes CDR1 MDHEN and CDR2 SYDVKM. The length of the CDR3 is 16 residues. The CDR3 spells CASSFGQTTTNEKLFF. As DNA, the CDR3 is TGTGCCAGCAGTTTCGGACAGACTACAACTAATGAAAAACTGTTTTTT.

This sequence joins TRBV18 and TRBJ2-3, with TRBD2 matching 10 bases. This CDR3 spans 14 amino acids. Per germline, CDR1 KGHSH and CDR2 LQKENI. V dropped 5 bases and J dropped 5; count of bases not matched to a gene: 4. CDR3 amino acids: CASSEAGGLDTQYF. The CDR3 DNA reads as TGTGCCAGCTCAGAAGCGGGAGGGCTAGATACGCAGTATTTT.

This clonotype was counted only a few times. This sequence joins TRBV3-1 and TRBJ2-3, with TRBD2 matching over 14 bases. CDR1 LGHDT and CDR2 YNNKEL come from the germline V gene (reference sequence). CDR3 length: 17 residues. V dropped 4 bases and J dropped 6; count of bases not matched to a gene: 9. In nucleotides, the CDR3 is TGTGCCAGCAGCCTCCGACAGACTAGCGGGAGGGGCGATACGCAGTATTTT. As protein: CASSLRQTSGRGDTQYF.

This chain joins TRBV14 and TRBJ2-5; D remains ambiguous. Per the germline V gene, CDR1 is SGHDN and CDR2 is FVKESK. Trimming took 3 bases from V and 6 from J, leaving 5 bases between them. The CDR3 loop spans 11 amino acids. The CDR3 loop is CASSHTQTQYF. CDR3 bases: TGTGCCAGCAGCCATACCCAGACCCAGTACTTC.

This clonotype was picked up many times. CDR3 in DNA: TGTGCCAGCAGGGACCTAGCGGGAGCCTACAATGAGCAGTTCTTC. It yields the protein CASRDLAGAYNEQFF. The chain links TRBV28 to TRBJ2-1, with 10 bases matching TRBD2. This CDR3 contains 15 residues. Trimming cost V 6 bases and J 2 bases; bases outside gene matches: 4. From germline, CDR1 is MDHEN and CDR2 SYDVKM.

This clonotype has only a few counts. The chain is built from TRBV18 and TRBJ1-5, with D maybe TRBD1 (5 bases). Trimming removed 3 bases from V and 1 base from J, with 13 bases in between. The germline V gene has CDR1 KGHSH and CDR2 LQKENI. The CDR3 contains 16 residues. The CDR3 bases are TGTGCCAGCTCACCCAGGGCAGGTGTAAGCAATCAGCCCCAGCATTTT. Protein: CASSPRAGVSNQPQHF.

V and J are TRBV3-1 and TRBJ2-1, with D tentatively TRBD2 (6 bases). Germline loops: CDR1 LGHDT, CDR2 YNNKEL (reference sequence). The CDR3 runs to 19 residues. V was pared by 0 bases and J by 5 bases, with 23 bases between. CDR3 DNA: TGTGCCAGCAGCCAAGATTTGACTAGGGAGGCCCTACGCCACAATGAGCAGTTCTTC. Translating it yields CASSQDLTREALRHNEQFF.

This clonotype was recorded at least ten times. CDR3 sequence (DNA): TGCAGTGCTAGAGATGCATTCCAGGGGGATGTTGGGACCCAGTACTTC. Translated, it gives CSARDAFQGDVGTQYF. V and J are TRBV20-1 and TRBJ2-5; 7 positions match TRBD1. Germline V CDR1 and CDR2: DFQATT, SNEGSKA (reference sequence). The CDR3 is 16 residues long. The J segment lost 7 bases and the V segment lost 0 bases, leaving 14 bases of the junction unmatched.

This clonotype has at least ten counts. CDR3: CASSLAYEQYF. The CDR3 DNA follows: TGTGCCAGCAGTTTGGCCTACGAGCAGTACTTC. The J gene is TRBJ2-7, the V gene TRBV28; no firm D call. V was pared by 3 bases and J by 2 bases, with 2 bases between. Germline CDR1 MDHEN, CDR2 SYDVKM. The CDR3 loop spans 11 amino acids. Using reference TRBV28 and TRBJ2-7 for the parts outside the CDR3, the full variable domain is DVKVTQSSRYLVKRTGEKVFLECVQDMDHENMFWYRQDPGLGLRLIYFSYDVKMKEKGDIPEGYSVSREKKERFSLILESASTNQTSMYLCASSLAYEQYFGPGTRLTVT.

The chain links TRBV7-9 to TRBJ1-1; D ambiguous. Trimming cost V 1 base and J 6 bases, with 12 bases left between them. CDR3 size: 14 residues. The germline V gene encodes CDR1 SEHNR and CDR2 FQNEAQ (reference sequence). The CDR3 loop is CASSLDSGLAEAFF. The CDR3 nucleotides are TGTGCCAGCAGCTTAGATTCGGGCCTCGCTGAAGCTTTCTTT.

This clonotype occurred many times. The chain has TRBV9 and TRBJ2-3; 10 bases map to TRBD2. The V and J ends lost 4 bases and 0 bases, in that order; junction bases with no gene match: 11. The CDR3 totals 18 residues. Germline lookup yields CDR1 SGDLS and CDR2 YYNGEE. CDR3 region: CASSPTSGTYFSTDTQYF. The CDR3 coding sequence is TGTGCCAGCAGCCCTACTAGCGGGACCTATTTTAGCACAGATACGCAGTATTTT.

The chain is built from TRBV28 and TRBJ2-7, with 10 bases matching TRBD2. The CDR3 consists of 17 residues. Per the germline V gene, CDR1 is MDHEN and CDR2 is SYDVKM. The V segment lost 4 bases and the J segment 3 bases; nucleotides outside the gene matches: 12. Written as DNA, the CDR3 is TGTGCCAGCAGTTCTGTACTAGCGGGAAAGGACCGCTACGAGCAGTACTTC. As protein: CASSSVLAGKDRYEQYF.

The table lists this clonotype with many counts. CDR3 DNA sequence: TGCGCCAGCAGCTTTGGGCTGGCCGGGGCCCAGGGGGTAGGTACGCAGTATTTT. Protein sequence: CASSFGLAGAQGVGTQYF. V usage is TRBV5-1 and J usage is TRBJ2-3; 7 bases agree with TRBD1. The CDR3 spans 18 residues. V shed 2 bases and J 8 bases; nucleotides not matched to a gene: 20. Germline V gene lookup returns CDR1 SGHRS and CDR2 YFSETQ.

This clonotype was seen many times. V and J are TRBV24-1 and TRBJ1-2; the match to TRBD1 covers 9 bases. From germline, CDR1 is KGHDR and CDR2 SFDVKD. The CDR3 runs to 13 residues. The ends lost 6 bases at V and 3 bases at J; junction bases unmatched: 1. The CDR3 is CATSRDRDYGYTF. The DNA of the CDR3 is TGTGCCACCAGTCGGGACAGGGACTATGGCTACACCTTC.

This clonotype was counted ten times or more. The V call is TRBV28, the J call TRBJ2-1; D might be TRBD1 (5 bases). The V gene lost 4 bases and the J gene lost 0 bases, with 13 bases spanning the gap. The length of the CDR3 is 16 residues. Germline loops: CDR1 MDHEN, CDR2 SYDVKM. As DNA, the CDR3 is TGTGCCAGCAGTTCTCCGACAGCCTACTCCTACAATGAGCAGTTCTTC. Protein sequence: CASSSPTAYSYNEQFF.

The rearrangement joins TRBV7-9 to TRBJ2-2; D uncertain. The CDR3 totals 14 residues. From germline, CDR1 is SEHNR and CDR2 FQNEAQ (reference sequence). The V end lost 0 bases, the J end lost 6 bases, and 8 bases lay between the germline ends. The CDR3 loop reads CASSLAPRSGELFF. The CDR3 DNA reads as TGTGCCAGCAGCTTAGCTCCCCGCTCCGGGGAGCTGTTTTTT.